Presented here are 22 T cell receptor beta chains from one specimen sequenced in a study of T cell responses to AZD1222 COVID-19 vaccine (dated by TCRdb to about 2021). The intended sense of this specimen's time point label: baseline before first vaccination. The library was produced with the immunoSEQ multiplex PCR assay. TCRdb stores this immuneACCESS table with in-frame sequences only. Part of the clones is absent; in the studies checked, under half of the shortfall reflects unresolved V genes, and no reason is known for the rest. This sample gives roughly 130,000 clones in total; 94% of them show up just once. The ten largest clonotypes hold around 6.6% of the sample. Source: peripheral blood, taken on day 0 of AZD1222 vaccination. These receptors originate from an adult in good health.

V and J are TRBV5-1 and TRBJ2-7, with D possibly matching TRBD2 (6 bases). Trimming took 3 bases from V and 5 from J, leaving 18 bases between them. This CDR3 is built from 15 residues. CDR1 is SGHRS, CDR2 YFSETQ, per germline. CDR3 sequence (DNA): TGCGCCAGCAGCTGGAGGGGCTCCACAGTCGACGAGCAGTACTTC. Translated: CASSWRGSTVDEQYF.

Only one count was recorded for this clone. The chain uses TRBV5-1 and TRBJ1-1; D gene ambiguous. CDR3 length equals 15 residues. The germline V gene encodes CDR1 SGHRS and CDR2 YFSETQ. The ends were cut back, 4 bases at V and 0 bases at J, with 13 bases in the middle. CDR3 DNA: TGCGCCAGCAGCCTTACGGACGGACTGAACACTGAAGCTTTCTTT. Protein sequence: CASSLTDGLNTEAFF. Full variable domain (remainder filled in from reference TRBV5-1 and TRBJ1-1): KAGVTQTPRYLIKTRGQQVTLSCSPISGHRSVSWYQQTPGQGLQFLFEYFSETQRNKGNFPGRFSGRQFSNSRSEMNVSTLELGDSALYLCASSLTDGLNTEAFFGQGTRLTVV.

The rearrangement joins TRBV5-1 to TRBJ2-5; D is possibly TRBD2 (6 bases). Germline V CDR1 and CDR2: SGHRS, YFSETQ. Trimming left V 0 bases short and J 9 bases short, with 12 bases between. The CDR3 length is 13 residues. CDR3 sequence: CASSLAGRGSQYF. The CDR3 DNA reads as TGCGCCAGCAGCTTGGCGGGACGGGGGTCCCAGTACTTC. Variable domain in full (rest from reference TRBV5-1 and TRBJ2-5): KAGVTQTPRYLIKTRGQQVTLSCSPISGHRSVSWYQQTPGQGLQFLFEYFSETQRNKGNFPGRFSGRQFSNSRSEMNVSTLELGDSALYLCASSLAGRGSQYFGPGTRLLVL.

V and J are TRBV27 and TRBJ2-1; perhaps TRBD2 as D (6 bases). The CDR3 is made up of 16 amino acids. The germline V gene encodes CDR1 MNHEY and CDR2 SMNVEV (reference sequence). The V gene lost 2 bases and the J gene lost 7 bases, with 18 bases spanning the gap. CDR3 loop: CASSLTRTGRLNEQFF. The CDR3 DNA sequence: TGTGCCAGCAGTTTAACTAGAACTGGGAGGTTAAATGAGCAGTTCTTC.

The CDR3 sequence is CASSPRRAIYEQYF. CDR3 sequence (DNA): TGCGCCAGCAGTCCACGACGCGCGATCTACGAGCAGTACTTC. The rearrangement uses TRBV23-1 and TRBJ2-7; no clear D gene. TRBV23-1 counts as an open reading frame of uncertain function. CDR3 size: 14 residues. With 4 bases removed from V and 3 bases from J, the gap between germline ends came to 13 bases.

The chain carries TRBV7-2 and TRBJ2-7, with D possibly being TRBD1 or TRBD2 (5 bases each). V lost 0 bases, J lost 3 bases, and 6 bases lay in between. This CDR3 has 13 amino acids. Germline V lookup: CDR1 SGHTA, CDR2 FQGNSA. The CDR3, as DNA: TGTGCCAGCAGCTTAGCGAGGGGCTACGAGCAGTACTTC. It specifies CASSLARGYEQYF.

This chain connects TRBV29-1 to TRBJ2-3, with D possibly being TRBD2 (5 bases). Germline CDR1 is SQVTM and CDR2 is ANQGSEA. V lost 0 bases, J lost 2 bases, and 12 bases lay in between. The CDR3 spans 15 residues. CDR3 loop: CSVEDPGETTDTQYF. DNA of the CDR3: TGCAGCGTTGAAGATCCTGGGGAGACCACAGATACGCAGTATTTT.

CDR3 in DNA: TGCAGCGTCCCAGGGGACCAAGAGACCCAGTACTTC. Residues: CSVPGDQETQYF. The chain combines TRBV29-1 with TRBJ2-5, with D maybe TRBD1 (6 bases). Germline lookup yields CDR1 SQVTM and CDR2 ANQGSEA. The CDR3 covers 12 residues. Trimming left V 6 bases short and J 0 bases short, with 8 bases between. The variable domain in full, with the rest retrieved from reference TRBV29-1 and TRBJ2-5, is SAVISQKPSRDICQRGTSLTIQCQVDSQVTMMFWYRQQPGQSLTLIATANQGSEATYESGFVIDKFPISRPNLTFSTLTVSNMSPEDSSIYLCSVPGDQETQYFGPGTRLLVL.

The CDR3 DNA reads as TGTGCCAGCAGCTCGGTTGAGGGAGGCACCGGGGAGCTGTTTTTT. Its translation is CASSSVEGGTGELFF. This chain uses TRBV5-6 with TRBJ2-2, with D possibly TRBD2 on 6 matching bases. CDR3 size: 15 residues. The V gene lost 3 bases and the J gene lost 4 bases, with 13 bases spanning the gap. In germline, CDR1 is SGHDT, CDR2 YYEEEE.

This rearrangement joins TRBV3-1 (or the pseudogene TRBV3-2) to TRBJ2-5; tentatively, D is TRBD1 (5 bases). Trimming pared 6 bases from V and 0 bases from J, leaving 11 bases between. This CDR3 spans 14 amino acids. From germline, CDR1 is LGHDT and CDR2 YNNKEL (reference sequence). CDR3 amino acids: CASRLDNNQETQYF. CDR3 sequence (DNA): TGTGCCAGCAGGCTGGACAACAACCAAGAGACCCAGTACTTC.

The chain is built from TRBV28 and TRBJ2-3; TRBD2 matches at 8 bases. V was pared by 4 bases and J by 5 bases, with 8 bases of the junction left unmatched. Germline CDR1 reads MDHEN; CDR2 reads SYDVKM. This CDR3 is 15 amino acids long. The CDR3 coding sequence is TGTGCCAGCAGTTCCCCGGCGGGAGGTAGAGATACGCAGTATTTT. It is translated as CASSSPAGGRDTQYF.

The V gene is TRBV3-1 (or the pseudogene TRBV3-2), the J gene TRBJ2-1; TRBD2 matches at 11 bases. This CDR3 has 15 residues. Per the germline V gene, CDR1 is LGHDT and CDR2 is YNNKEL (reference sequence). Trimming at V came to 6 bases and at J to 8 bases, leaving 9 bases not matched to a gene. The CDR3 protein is CASSLGTSGGYEQFF. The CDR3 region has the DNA TGTGCCAGCAGTCTCGGGACTAGCGGCGGCTATGAGCAGTTCTTC.

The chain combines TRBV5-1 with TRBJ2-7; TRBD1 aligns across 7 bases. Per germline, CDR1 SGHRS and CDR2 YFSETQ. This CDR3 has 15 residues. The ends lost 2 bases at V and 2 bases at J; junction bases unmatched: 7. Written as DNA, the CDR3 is TGCGCCAGCAGCTTCCGGCCCCAGGGGGCCTACGAGCAGTACTTC. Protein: CASSFRPQGAYEQYF.

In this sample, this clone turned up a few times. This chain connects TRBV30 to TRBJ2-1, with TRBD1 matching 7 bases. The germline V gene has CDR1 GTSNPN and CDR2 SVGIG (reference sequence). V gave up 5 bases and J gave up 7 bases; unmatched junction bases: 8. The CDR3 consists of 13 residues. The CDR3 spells CAWAQGSRNEQFF. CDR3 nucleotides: TGTGCCTGGGCACAGGGGAGTAGGAATGAGCAGTTCTTC. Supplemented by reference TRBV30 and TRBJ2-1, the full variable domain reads SQTIHQWPATLVQPVGSPLSLECTVEGTSNPNLYWYRQAAGRGLQLLFYSVGIGQISSEVPQNLSASRPQDRQFILSSKKLLLSDSGFYLCAWAQGSRNEQFFGPGTRLTVL.

CDR3 DNA sequence: TGTGCCAGCAGGCCACTCCAGGGGTTCAGGGGCTACACCTTC. Protein: CASRPLQGFRGYTF. The gene calls are TRBV11-2 and TRBJ1-2; tentative D call: TRBD1 (6 bases). V was clipped by 6 bases and J by 8 bases, with 19 bases between them. Per the germline V gene, CDR1 is SGHAT and CDR2 is FQNNGV. The CDR3 extends over 14 amino acids.

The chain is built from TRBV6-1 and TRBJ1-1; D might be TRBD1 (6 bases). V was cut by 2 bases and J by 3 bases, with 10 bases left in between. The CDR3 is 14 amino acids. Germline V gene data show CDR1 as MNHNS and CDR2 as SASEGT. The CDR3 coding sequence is TGTGCCAGCAGTGAAACAGGGTTGGACACTGAAGCTTTCTTT. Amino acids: CASSETGLDTEAFF.

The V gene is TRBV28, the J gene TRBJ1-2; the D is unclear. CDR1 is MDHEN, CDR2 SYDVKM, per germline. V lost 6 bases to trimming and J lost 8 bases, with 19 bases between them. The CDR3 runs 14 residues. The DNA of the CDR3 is TGTGCCAGCAGGTACAGTGATACCCGGTTGGGCTACACCTTC. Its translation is CASRYSDTRLGYTF.

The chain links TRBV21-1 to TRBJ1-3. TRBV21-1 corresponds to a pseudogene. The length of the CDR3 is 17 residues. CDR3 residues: CASSKTFGGLPGNTIYF. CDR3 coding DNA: TGTGCCAGCAGCAAAACGTTCGGGGGCTTGCCTGGAAACACCATATATTTT.

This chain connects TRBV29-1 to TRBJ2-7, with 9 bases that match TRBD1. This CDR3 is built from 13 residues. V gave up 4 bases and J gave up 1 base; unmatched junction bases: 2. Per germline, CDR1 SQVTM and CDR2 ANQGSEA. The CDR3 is CSVVGQGSYEQYF. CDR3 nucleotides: TGCAGCGTTGTGGGACAGGGATCCTACGAGCAGTACTTC.

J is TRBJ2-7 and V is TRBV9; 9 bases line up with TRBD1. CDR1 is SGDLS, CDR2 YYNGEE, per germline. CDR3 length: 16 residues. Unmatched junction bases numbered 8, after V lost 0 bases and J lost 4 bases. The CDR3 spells CASSVASGTGFYEQYF. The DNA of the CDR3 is TGTGCCAGCAGCGTAGCTTCCGGGACAGGGTTTTACGAGCAGTACTTC.

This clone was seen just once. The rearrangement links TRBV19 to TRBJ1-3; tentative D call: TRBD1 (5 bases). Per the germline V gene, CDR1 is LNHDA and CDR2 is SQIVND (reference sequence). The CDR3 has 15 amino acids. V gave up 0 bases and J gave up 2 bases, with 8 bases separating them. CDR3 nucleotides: TGTGCCAGTAGTATAGATCTGACAGCTGGAAACACCATATATTTT. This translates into CASSIDLTAGNTIYF.

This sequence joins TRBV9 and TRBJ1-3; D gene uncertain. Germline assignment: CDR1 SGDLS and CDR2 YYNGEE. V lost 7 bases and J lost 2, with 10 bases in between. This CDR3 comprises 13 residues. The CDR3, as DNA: TGTGCCAGCCGGAGCATCCCTGGAAACACCATATATTTT. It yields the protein CASRSIPGNTIYF.